These 2 T cell receptor beta chains share one sample of origin, sequenced in a study of long-term antiretroviral therapy in people with HIV (dated by TCRdb to between 2021 and 2024). Sequencing of the TRB variable region was done with the immunoSEQ hsTCRB v3.0 assay at survey level resolution. TCRdb took over this immuneACCESS table, retaining in-frame rearrangements with V and J assigned. Such tables are incomplete; in checked studies, under half of the missing clones stem from an unresolved V gene, and the remainder is unexplained. The sample yields some 29,000 clones; more than 85% were counted once. The top ten constitute over 9% of the sample. The material sequenced was unsorted PBMCs, taken 6.2 years after starting antiretroviral therapy. The source is a man aged 35 to 55 with HIV.

The rearrangement uses TRBV5-1 and TRBJ2-7; the D gene is possibly TRBD2 (6 bases). Trimming took 5 bases from V and 5 from J, leaving 14 bases between them. This CDR3 is built from 13 residues. Germline V gene data show CDR1 as SGHRS and CDR2 as YFSETQ. The CDR3 DNA reads as TGCGCCAGCAGGGGGGACTCCCTCAACGAGCAGTACTTC. Encoded protein: CASRGDSLNEQYF.

The chain uses TRBV11-3 and TRBJ2-2, with D perhaps assigned TRBD1 or TRBD2 (6 bases each). Trimming pared 5 bases from V and 3 bases from J, leaving 22 bases between. This CDR3 contains 18 residues. CDR1 SGHNT and CDR2 YENEEA come from the germline V gene. The CDR3 spells CASSQARGAILDTGELFF. CDR3 DNA: TGTGCCAGCAGCCAGGCTAGGGGGGCGATCTTGGACACCGGGGAGCTGTTTTTT.